These T cell receptor beta chains were read from a single sample in a study of T cell responses to AZD1222 COVID-19 vaccine. Sequenced by immunoSEQ multiplex PCR; TCRdb stores in-frame clones only, minus some. The sample carries 150,000 or so clones, 82% recorded once. The source material was peripheral blood, sampled on day 0 of MenACWY control vaccination. These receptors all stem from an adult in good health. The CDR3 runs from the conserved cysteine through the conserved F or W. Each record gives: clone size, D gene, J gene, V gene, CDR3 protein, CDR3 DNA. A D gene is named only where the DNA matches it firmly. Clone size, where shown, is once, few, many, or a class for clones that have expanded.

size: .; D: .; J: TRBJ1-6; V: TRBV5-1; CDR3: CASSLDGGLAPLHF; DNA: TGCGCCAGCAGCTTGGACGGGGGGTTGGCACCCCTCCACTTT
size: .; D: TRBD1; J: TRBJ1-5; V: TRBV7-8; CDR3: CASSLNPRGQGFNQPQHF; DNA: TGTGCCAGCAGCTTAAACCCCAGGGGACAGGGGTTTAATCAGCCCCAGCATTTT
size: .; D: .; J: TRBJ2-1; V: TRBV7-9; CDR3: CASSSRPTSSVRYNEQFF; DNA: TGTGCCAGCAGCTCTAGACCGACCTCCTCGGTCAGGTACAATGAGCAGTTCTTC
size: once; D: .; J: TRBJ2-6; V: TRBV7-8; CDR3: CASSSLGTGANVLTF; DNA: TGTGCCAGCAGCTCCTTGGGTACTGGGGCCAACGTCCTGACTTTC
size: .; D: TRBD1; J: TRBJ1-3; V: TRBV5-1; CDR3: CASSFGRGGSGNTIYF; DNA: TGCGCCAGCAGCTTCGGCAGGGGGGGAAGTGGAAACACCATATATTTT
size: once; D: .; J: TRBJ1-2; V: TRBV7-8; CDR3: CASSPRAINRGYTF; DNA: TGTGCCAGCAGCCCAAGGGCCATCAACCGAGGCTACACCTTC
size: .; D: .; J: TRBJ1-1; V: TRBV5-5; CDR3: CASSSTIAAFF; DNA: TGTGCCAGCAGCTCCACAATAGCAGCTTTCTTT
size: many; D: TRBD2; J: TRBJ2-3; V: TRBV6-1; CDR3: CASSEISGGADTQYF; DNA: TGTGCCAGCAGTGAAATTAGCGGGGGGGCAGATACGCAGTATTTT
size: .; D: TRBD1; J: TRBJ1-6; V: TRBV6-5; CDR3: CASRRWTGANSPLHF; DNA: TGTGCCAGCAGACGTTGGACAGGGGCTAATTCACCCCTCCACTTT
size: .; D: .; J: TRBJ2-7; V: TRBV11-2; CDR3: CASSLEGRVNEQYF; DNA: TGTGCCAGCAGCTTAGAGGGCAGGGTCAACGAGCAGTACTTC
size: .; D: .; J: TRBJ1-1; V: TRBV9; CDR3: CASSITVNTEAFF; DNA: TGTGCCAGCAGCATTACAGTGAACACTGAAGCTTTCTTT
size: once; D: TRBD1; J: TRBJ1-2; V: TRBV29-1; CDR3: CSVWFRTGEAGYTF; DNA: TGCAGCGTTTGGTTTCGGACAGGGGAGGCTGGCTACACCTTC
size: few; D: TRBD1; J: TRBJ1-1; V: TRBV14; CDR3: CASSQNRGDAEAFF; DNA: TGTGCCAGCAGCCAAAACAGGGGAGACGCTGAAGCTTTCTTT
size: .; D: .; J: TRBJ2-2; V: TRBV15; CDR3: CATRGGDRANTGELFF; DNA: TGTGCCACCAGGGGGGGAGACAGGGCCAACACCGGGGAGCTGTTTTTT
size: .; D: .; J: TRBJ1-2; V: TRBV5-1; CDR3: CASRPPSGGGGYGYTF; DNA: TGCGCCAGCAGACCGCCCTCCGGCGGGGGCGGCTATGGCTACACCTTC
size: .; D: TRBD1; J: TRBJ1-1; V: TRBV5-1; CDR3: CASTPRRGLAEAFF; DNA: TGCGCCAGTACACCCCGCAGGGGGCTCGCTGAAGCTTTCTTT
size: .; D: .; J: TRBJ1-4; V: TRBV27; CDR3: CASSTARNNEKLFF; DNA: TGTGCCAGCAGCACGGCCAGGAATAATGAAAAACTGTTTTTT
size: .; D: .; J: TRBJ2-5; V: TRBV20-1; CDR3: CSARTGETQYF; DNA: TGCAGTGCTAGGACTGGGGAGACCCAGTACTTC
size: once; D: .; J: TRBJ1-2; V: TRBV25-1; CDR3: CASSVRGVDGYTF; DNA: TGTGCCAGCAGTGTCAGGGGAGTTGATGGCTACACCTTC
size: .; D: TRBD1; J: TRBJ1-6; V: TRBV5-1; CDR3: CASSLWAGTENNSPLHF; DNA: TGCGCCAGCAGCTTGTGGGCAGGGACAGAAAATAATTCACCCCTCCACTTT
size: .; D: .; J: TRBJ1-1; V: TRBV4-1; CDR3: CASSDPVNDRALNTEAFF; DNA: TGCGCCAGCAGCGACCCCGTTAACGACCGTGCCCTGAACACTGAAGCTTTCTTT
size: .; D: TRBD2; J: TRBJ2-2; V: TRBV9; CDR3: CASSVGGGRDTGELFF; DNA: TGTGCCAGCAGCGTAGGTGGAGGGAGGGACACCGGGGAGCTGTTTTTT
size: .; D: .; J: TRBJ2-3; V: TRBV27; CDR3: CASSPVPPTDTQYF; DNA: TGTGCCAGCAGCCCAGTACCCCCCACAGATACGCAGTATTTT
size: .; D: TRBD2; J: TRBJ2-1; V: TRBV10-3; CDR3: CAISPTSGGAAGEQFF; DNA: TGTGCCATCAGCCCAACTAGCGGGGGGGCGGCGGGTGAGCAGTTCTTC
size: .; D: .; J: TRBJ1-2; V: TRBV5-8; CDR3: CASSLGGVVGYTF; DNA: TGTGCCAGCAGCTTGGGGGGGGTCGTCGGCTACACCTTC